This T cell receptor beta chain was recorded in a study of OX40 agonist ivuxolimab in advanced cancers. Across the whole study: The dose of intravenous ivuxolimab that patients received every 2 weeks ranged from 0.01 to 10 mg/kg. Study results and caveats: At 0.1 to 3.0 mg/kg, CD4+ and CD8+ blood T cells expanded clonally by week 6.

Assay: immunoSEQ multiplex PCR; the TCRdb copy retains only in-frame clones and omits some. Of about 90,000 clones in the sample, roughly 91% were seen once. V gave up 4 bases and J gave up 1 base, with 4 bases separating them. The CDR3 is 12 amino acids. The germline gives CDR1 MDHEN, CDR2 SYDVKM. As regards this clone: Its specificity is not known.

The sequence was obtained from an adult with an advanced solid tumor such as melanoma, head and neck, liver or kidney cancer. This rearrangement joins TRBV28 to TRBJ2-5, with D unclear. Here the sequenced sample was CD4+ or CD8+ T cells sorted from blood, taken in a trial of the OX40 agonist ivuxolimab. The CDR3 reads CASSSIQETQYF. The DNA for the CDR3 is TGTGCCAGCAGTTCCATCCAAGAGACCCAGTACTTC.